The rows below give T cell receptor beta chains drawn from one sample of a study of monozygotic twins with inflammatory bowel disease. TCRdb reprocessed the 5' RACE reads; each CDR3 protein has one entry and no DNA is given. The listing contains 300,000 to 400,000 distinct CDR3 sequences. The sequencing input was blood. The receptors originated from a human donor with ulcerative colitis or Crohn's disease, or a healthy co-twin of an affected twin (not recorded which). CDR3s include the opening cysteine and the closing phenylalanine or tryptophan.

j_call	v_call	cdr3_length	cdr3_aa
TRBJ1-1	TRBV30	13	CAWTSGLNTEAFF
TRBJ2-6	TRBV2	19	CASSEVVQGWSSGANVLTF
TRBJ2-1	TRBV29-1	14	CSVDLGLEDNEQFF
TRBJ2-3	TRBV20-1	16	CSARALASLSTDTQYF
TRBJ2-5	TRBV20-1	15	CSARTTSGSLETQYF
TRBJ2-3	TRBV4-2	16	CASSHGLAEPTDTQYF
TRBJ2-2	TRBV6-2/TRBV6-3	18	CASSYPGTGGENTGELFF
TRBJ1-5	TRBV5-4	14	CASSLAGPNQPQHF
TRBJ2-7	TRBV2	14	CASTAGTRTYEQYF
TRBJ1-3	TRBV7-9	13	CASSSDRGNTIYF
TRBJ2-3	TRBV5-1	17	CASSLEPSGSVADTQYF
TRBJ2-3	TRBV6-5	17	CASSLTSGAPSTDTQYF
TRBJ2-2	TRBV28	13	CASREVATGELFF
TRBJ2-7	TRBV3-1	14	CASSPSSYFAEQYF
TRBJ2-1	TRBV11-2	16	CASSVFGRGNYNEQFF
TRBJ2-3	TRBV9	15	CASSRTSGSGDTQYF